The 30 T cell receptor beta chains presented below share a single source sample, sequenced in a study of blood T cell repertoires in COVID-19. Assay: immunoSEQ multiplex PCR; the TCRdb copy retains only in-frame clones and omits some. This repertoire shows about 170,000 clones, 79% found once; its top ten account for around 20%. The sample taken for sequencing was PBMCs or T cells enriched from blood (not recorded which). The receptors come from a woman aged 65 to 85 in a cohort exposed to, infected with or recovered from COVID-19 (not recorded which).

This clone was picked up a small number of times. The chain joins TRBV5-5 to TRBJ2-3, with a possible D match to TRBD1 (6 bases). V lost 4 bases to trimming and J lost 6 bases, with 15 bases between them. This CDR3 contains 14 residues. CDR1 and CDR2 from the germline V gene are SGHKS and YYEKEE (reference sequence). CDR3 bases: TGTGCCAGCAGCCGGACAGTGTCACTTGATACGCAGTATTTT. Translation: CASSRTVSLDTQYF.

J is TRBJ2-1 and V is TRBV7-2; the match to TRBD1 covers 9 bases. CDR1 is SGHTA, CDR2 FQGNSA, per germline. The V and J ends lost 5 bases and 4 bases, in that order; junction bases with no gene match: 6. CDR3 length: 15 amino acids. CDR3 in amino acids: CASSVGTGNYNEQFF. DNA of the CDR3: TGTGCCAGCAGCGTTGGGACAGGGAATTACAATGAGCAGTTCTTC.

This clone was detected once. This sequence joins TRBV12-5 and TRBJ2-3; D remains unclear. CDR3 length equals 14 residues. Germline loops: CDR1 LGHNT, CDR2 FRNRAP. Trimming took off 5 bases at V and 5 bases at J, with 14 bases between the two ends. CDR3 residues: CASGALGRQDTQYF. The CDR3 nucleotides are TGTGCTAGTGGTGCCTTGGGCAGGCAAGATACGCAGTATTTT.

Only a few counts were recorded for this clone. The rearrangement uses TRBV11-3 and TRBJ2-1, with 8 bases matching TRBD2. CDR3 length equals 13 residues. Germline V gene data show CDR1 as SGHNT and CDR2 as YENEEA. The ends lost 2 bases at V and 6 bases at J; junction bases unmatched: 0. CDR3 in amino acids: CASSLTSGNEQFF. The CDR3 DNA is TGTGCCAGCAGCTTAACTAGCGGCAATGAGCAGTTCTTC.

The rearrangement uses TRBV15 and TRBJ1-3; D is perhaps TRBD1 (6 bases). The CDR3 has 19 amino acids. Germline CDR1 is LNHNV and CDR2 is YYDKDF (reference sequence). The ends were cut back, 0 bases at V and 4 bases at J, with 22 bases in the middle. CDR3 protein: CATSREGAGYISEGNTIYF. CDR3 sequence (DNA): TGTGCCACCAGCAGAGAGGGGGCAGGGTATATCTCGGAGGGAAACACCATATATTTT.

The chain combines TRBV5-1 with TRBJ1-4; D uncertain. Germline assignment: CDR1 SGHRS and CDR2 YFSETQ. Trimming stripped 0 bases from V and 8 bases from J, with 17 bases between. This CDR3 is 16 amino acids long. The CDR3 here is CASSLDGSSLGEKLFF. CDR3 sequence (DNA): TGCGCCAGCAGCTTGGACGGATCTAGCTTGGGAGAAAAACTGTTTTTT.

The chain employs TRBV10-3 and TRBJ1-5, with D possibly being TRBD1 (5 bases). The V gene's germline CDR1 is ENHRY and CDR2 SYGVKD. CDR3 length equals 13 residues. Trimming shortened V by 4 bases and J by 1 base, and 5 bases separated the two germline ends. The CDR3 loop is CAISAGSNQPQHF. The CDR3 DNA is TGTGCCATCAGTGCAGGGAGCAATCAGCCCCAGCATTTT.

The chain is built from TRBV11-3 and TRBJ1-2; TRBD1 is a possible D gene (5 bases). The V end lost 7 bases, the J end lost 6 bases, and 15 bases lay between the germline ends. This CDR3 region has 13 residues. CDR1 and CDR2 from the germline V gene are SGHNT and YENEEA. CDR3 coding DNA: TGTGCCAGCACCAACCAGGGTCTCGATGGCTACACCTTC. Amino acids: CASTNQGLDGYTF.

CDR3 residues: CAWSKGGAFGGNTIYF. The CDR3 DNA reads TGTGCCTGGAGTAAGGGGGGGGCGTTTGGTGGAAACACCATATATTTT. The V and J genes are TRBV30 and TRBJ1-3; tentative D call: TRBD1 (6 bases). Germline CDR1 is GTSNPN and CDR2 is SVGIG (reference sequence). The CDR3 loop spans 16 amino acids. The V end lost 2 bases, the J end lost 3 bases, and 17 bases lay between the germline ends.

This rearrangement joins TRBV5-1 to TRBJ2-4, with a weak D call TRBD2 (7 bases). Trimming shortened V by 0 bases and J by 6 bases, and 13 bases separated the two germline ends. From germline, CDR1 is SGHRS and CDR2 YFSETQ. The CDR3 sequence is 15 residues long. DNA of the CDR3: TGCGCCAGCAGCTTGGCCGGGGGGCCAGGAAACATTCAGTACTTC. It encodes CASSLAGGPGNIQYF. The full variable domain, its missing parts supplied by reference TRBV5-1 and TRBJ2-4, is KAGVTQTPRYLIKTRGQQVTLSCSPISGHRSVSWYQQTPGQGLQFLFEYFSETQRNKGNFPGRFSGRQFSNSRSEMNVSTLELGDSALYLCASSLAGGPGNIQYFGAGTRLSVL.

This chain joins TRBV28 and TRBJ2-1, with D possibly TRBD2 on 6 matching bases. Germline V gives CDR1 MDHEN, CDR2 SYDVKM. V lost 3 bases, J lost 8 bases, and 8 bases lay in between. The CDR3 is 12 residues long. The DNA of the CDR3 is TGTGCCAGCAGTTTGTTAGCGGATGAGCAGTTCTTC. Translated, it gives CASSLLADEQFF.

Only one count was recorded for this clone. This chain connects TRBV19 to TRBJ1-4, with 11 bases matching TRBD1. Germline loops: CDR1 LNHDA, CDR2 SQIVND (reference sequence). Trimming cost V 3 bases and J 0 bases; bases outside gene matches: 3. This CDR3 contains 17 residues. CDR3 in amino acids: CASSIGQGATTNEKLFF. CDR3 DNA sequence: TGTGCCAGTAGTATTGGACAGGGGGCGACAACTAATGAAAAACTGTTTTTT.

In this sample, this clone turned up once. The chain joins TRBV25-1 to TRBJ1-6; D is unclear. Germline V gene sequence: CDR1 MGHDK, CDR2 SYGVNS. This CDR3 is built from 16 residues. Trimming left V 1 base short and J 3 bases short, with 10 bases between. CDR3 protein: CASSEFLTGYNSPLHF. The DNA of the CDR3 is TGTGCCAGCAGTGAATTCCTAACGGGCTATAATTCACCCCTCCACTTT.

The chain recombines TRBV6-5 with TRBJ1-2, with 8 bases fitting TRBD1. The J segment lost 3 bases and the V segment lost 6 bases, leaving 3 bases of the junction unmatched. The CDR3 extends over 13 amino acids. In germline, CDR1 is MNHEY, CDR2 SVGAGI. The CDR3 DNA reads TGTGCCAGCAGCAGACAGGGGCACTATGGCTACACCTTC. It encodes CASSRQGHYGYTF.

The J gene is TRBJ1-1, the V gene TRBV7-8; D is ambiguous. V was clipped by 1 base and J by 1 base, with 7 bases between them. Germline CDR1 is SGHVS and CDR2 is FQNEAQ. CDR3 length equals 14 residues. The CDR3 coding sequence is TGTGCCAGCAGCTTAGGGGAGTGGAACACTGAAGCTTTCTTT. Its protein is CASSLGEWNTEAFF. The full variable domain, in which reference TRBV7-8 and TRBJ1-1 provide the parts outside the CDR3, is GAGVSQSPRYKVAKRGQDVALRCDPISGHVSLFWYQQALGQGPEFLTYFQNEAQLDKSGLPSDRFFAERPEGSVSTLKIQRTQQEDSAVYLCASSLGEWNTEAFFGQGTRLTVV.

For the CDR3, the DNA is TGTGCCAGCAGCTTCTGGTTAGCGGACCAAGAGACCCAGTACTTC. Its protein is CASSFWLADQETQYF. The chain joins TRBV7-8 to TRBJ2-5, with D possibly being TRBD2 (6 bases). Trimming took off 3 bases at V and 0 bases at J, with 11 bases between the two ends. Germline-derived CDR1 and CDR2 are SGHVS and FQNEAQ. The CDR3 runs to 15 residues.

V gene TRBV30 combines with J gene TRBJ2-1; D might be TRBD2 (6 bases). Germline V gene data show CDR1 as GTSNPN and CDR2 as SVGIG (reference sequence). Trimming pared 3 bases from V and 6 bases from J, leaving 21 bases between. CDR3 size: 16 residues. This CDR3 reads CAWRGRGLRPSNEQFF. As DNA, the CDR3 is TGTGCCTGGAGGGGGCGGGGACTTCGGCCCTCCAATGAGCAGTTCTTC.

This clone was found a few times. The chain joins TRBV19 to TRBJ2-1; 8 bases line up with TRBD1. The CDR3 covers 12 residues. V was pared by 6 bases and J by 5 bases, with 0 bases of the junction left unmatched. CDR1 is LNHDA, CDR2 SQIVND, per germline (reference sequence). Written as DNA, the CDR3 is TGTGCCAGTAGGGACAGGGACAATGAGCAGTTCTTC. Translated: CASRDRDNEQFF. Supplemented by reference TRBV19 and TRBJ2-1, the full variable domain reads DGGITQSPKYLFRKEGQNVTLSCEQNLNHDAMYWYRQDPGQGLRLIYYSQIVNDFQKGDIAEGYSVSREKKESFPLTVTSAQKNPTAFYLCASRDRDNEQFFGPGTRLTVL.

The rearrangement links TRBV18 to TRBJ1-4, with D uncertain. CDR1 and CDR2 (germline): KGHSH, LQKENI. V lost 0 bases and J 3 bases, leaving 11 bases between the germline ends. The CDR3 covers 16 residues. The CDR3 loop is CASSPPYSRANEKLFF. The CDR3 nucleotides are TGTGCCAGCTCACCACCGTACAGTCGAGCTAATGAAAAACTGTTTTTT.

The chain uses TRBV6-2 or TRBV6-3 and TRBJ2-2, with 7 positions matching TRBD1. Germline-derived CDR1 and CDR2 are MNHEY and SVGEGT. This CDR3 region has 13 residues. The ends lost 2 bases at V and 7 bases at J; junction bases unmatched: 1. CDR3 in DNA: TGTGCCAGCAGTTACAGGACAGGCGGGGAGCTGTTTTTT. This sequence encodes CASSYRTGGELFF.

The J gene is TRBJ1-5, the V gene TRBV28; D is undetermined. The CDR3 has 12 amino acids. In germline, CDR1 is MDHEN, CDR2 SYDVKM. V was cut by 8 bases and J by 5 bases, with 10 bases left in between. The DNA for the CDR3 is TGTGCCAGCCAGAGAGGGTATCAGCCCCAGCATTTT. It translates to CASQRGYQPQHF. The whole variable domain, filled in from reference TRBV28 and TRBJ1-5, reads DVKVTQSSRYLVKRTGEKVFLECVQDMDHENMFWYRQDPGLGLRLIYFSYDVKMKEKGDIPEGYSVSREKKERFSLILESASTNQTSMYLCASQRGYQPQHFGDGTRLSIL.

Remarks on this clone: This same CDR3 is encoded by further DNA sequences in the sample. The chain carries TRBV18 and TRBJ1-5; TRBD1 matches at 11 bases. The CDR3 sequence is 16 residues long. The V gene end was trimmed by 3 bases and the J gene end by 4 bases; junction bases not matched to a gene: 5. Germline CDR1 is KGHSH and CDR2 is LQKENI. The CDR3 spells CASSPRGQGANQPQHF. CDR3 DNA: TGTGCCAGCTCACCTCGCGGACAGGGGGCGAATCAGCCCCAGCATTTT.

The chain recombines TRBV28 with TRBJ1-1; a possible D gene is TRBD1 (6 bases). Germline loops: CDR1 MDHEN, CDR2 SYDVKM. This CDR3 is 13 amino acids long. V lost 10 bases and J 5 bases, leaving 17 bases between the germline ends. This CDR3 reads CATGGAGRTEAFF. CDR3 nucleotide sequence: TGTGCCACCGGGGGGGCGGGGAGGACTGAAGCTTTCTTT.

The chain combines TRBV7-2 with TRBJ1-4; 7 bases align to TRBD1. The CDR3 extends over 15 amino acids. The V gene end was trimmed by 5 bases and the J gene end by 8 bases; junction bases not matched to a gene: 11. From germline, CDR1 is SGHTA and CDR2 FQGNSA. As DNA, the CDR3 is TGTGCCAGCAGCGTAGGGGGCGCTCTTGCGGAAAAACTGTTTTTT. This sequence encodes CASSVGGALAEKLFF.

This clone was detected only once. The chain has TRBV3-1 (or the pseudogene TRBV3-2) and TRBJ2-7; weak D call: TRBD1 (7 bases). V was cut by 1 base and J by 3 bases, with 13 bases left in between. Germline V gives CDR1 LGHDT, CDR2 YNNKEL (reference sequence). The CDR3 has 15 amino acids. CDR3 coding DNA: TGTGCCAGCAGCCAAGTAGGCAGGGGGGACTACGAGCAGTACTTC. Protein sequence: CASSQVGRGDYEQYF.

The gene calls are TRBV27 and TRBJ2-5; D is undetermined. Trimming stripped 6 bases from V and 1 base from J, with 3 bases between. The CDR3 loop spans 11 amino acids. CDR1 and CDR2 from the germline V gene are MNHEY and SMNVEV (reference sequence). In DNA, the CDR3 is TGTGCCAGCAGGCGCCAAGAGACCCAGTACTTC. It encodes CASRRQETQYF.

The chain combines TRBV18 with TRBJ2-1, with a possible D match to TRBD1 (5 bases). The CDR3 extends over 13 amino acids. The V and J ends lost 4 bases and 5 bases respectively, with 9 bases between them. The germline gives CDR1 KGHSH, CDR2 LQKENI. DNA of the CDR3: TGTGCCAGCTCACAATGGACAAACAATGAGCAGTTCTTC. Encoded protein: CASSQWTNNEQFF. Filled out from reference TRBV18 and TRBJ2-1, the complete variable domain reads NAGVMQNPRHLVRRRGQEARLRCSPMKGHSHVYWYRQLPEEGLKFMVYLQKENIIDESGMPKERFSAEFPKEGPSILRIQQVVRGDSAAYFCASSQWTNNEQFFGPGTRLTVL.

The CDR3 loop reads CASSEGTSGSAETQYF. Written as DNA, the CDR3 is TGTGCCAGCAGCGAAGGGACTAGCGGGAGTGCAGAGACCCAGTACTTC. This sequence joins TRBV4-2 and TRBJ2-5, with 14 positions matching TRBD2. Germline assignment: CDR1 LGHNA and CDR2 YNFKEQ. V shed 5 bases, J shed 4 bases, and the junction held 6 bases outside the gene matches. CDR3 size: 16 residues.

The rearrangement joins TRBV28 to TRBJ2-4, with D hard to call. Germline V lookup: CDR1 MDHEN, CDR2 SYDVKM. With 6 bases removed from V and 0 bases from J, the gap between germline ends came to 9 bases. There are 14 residues in the CDR3. The CDR3 sequence: CASSPRVAKNIQYF. CDR3 DNA sequence: TGTGCCAGCAGCCCGAGAGTAGCCAAAAACATTCAGTACTTC.

The chain joins TRBV6-5 to TRBJ2-7; tentatively, D is TRBD2 (6 bases). CDR3 length: 13 amino acids. The V and J ends lost 7 bases and 3 bases respectively, with 13 bases between them. CDR1 and CDR2 from the germline V gene are MNHEY and SVGAGI. Written as DNA, the CDR3 is TGTGCCAGCAAACGGGACTCTCTCTACGAGCAGTACTTC. The encoded protein is CASKRDSLYEQYF.